A single sample is the source of the 5 T cell receptor beta chains below, sequenced in a study of shared clonotypes between healthy human individuals. Libraries were prepared by immunoSEQ multiplex PCR; TCRdb keeps only in-frame clonotypes and omits some of them. The table includes about 1.5 million clones, roughly 96% detected once. The specimen sequenced was naive CD4+ T cells sorted from blood. As for subset: CD45RA+ positively selected. The source is a man aged 30 to 39 in good health.

The rearrangement uses TRBV6-6 and TRBJ1-1; D remains ambiguous. V lost 6 bases, J lost 3 bases, and 11 bases lay in between. The CDR3 extends over 13 amino acids. Germline V gene data show CDR1 as MNHNY and CDR2 as SVGAGI (reference sequence). The CDR3 loop is CASSPPLHTEAFF. CDR3 nucleotides: TGTGCCAGCAGCCCTCCGCTTCACACTGAAGCTTTCTTT.

The chain carries TRBV19 and TRBJ2-4, with D unresolved. CDR3 length: 17 residues. The V and J ends lost 6 bases and 1 base respectively, with 19 bases between them. Germline V gene lookup returns CDR1 LNHDA and CDR2 SQIVND (reference sequence). The CDR3 bases are TGTGCCAGTAGCACCATCCCGGGTCTAGGGGCCAAAAACATTCAGTACTTC. Amino acids: CASSTIPGLGAKNIQYF.

The V gene is TRBV5-1, the J gene TRBJ2-7, with 11 bases that match TRBD2. This CDR3 region has 15 residues. The germline V gene has CDR1 SGHRS and CDR2 YFSETQ. Trimming cost V 0 bases and J 6 bases; bases outside gene matches: 5. The CDR3 DNA reads TGCGCCAGCAGCTTGGGGCCTAGCGGGAGGATCGAGCAGTACTTC. It codes for CASSLGPSGRIEQYF.

The CDR3 nucleotides read TGTGCCAGCCGCCCGGGGGACAGGGACAGGGCTGGCTACACCTTC. This sequence encodes CASRPGDRDRAGYTF. The V call is TRBV28, the J call TRBJ1-2; the match to TRBD1 covers 9 bases. The CDR3 is 15 amino acids. V shed 8 bases, J shed 7 bases, and the junction held 14 bases outside the gene matches. The germline CDR1 and CDR2 sequences are MDHEN and SYDVKM.

The V call is TRBV14, the J call TRBJ1-1; D gene uncertain. CDR1 is SGHDN and CDR2 is FVKESK in the germline V gene. Trimming took 5 bases from V and 1 from J, leaving 8 bases between them. This CDR3 has 13 amino acids. This CDR3 reads CASSGLRNTEAFF. In nucleotides, the CDR3 is TGTGCCAGCAGCGGGTTAAGGAACACTGAAGCTTTCTTT.